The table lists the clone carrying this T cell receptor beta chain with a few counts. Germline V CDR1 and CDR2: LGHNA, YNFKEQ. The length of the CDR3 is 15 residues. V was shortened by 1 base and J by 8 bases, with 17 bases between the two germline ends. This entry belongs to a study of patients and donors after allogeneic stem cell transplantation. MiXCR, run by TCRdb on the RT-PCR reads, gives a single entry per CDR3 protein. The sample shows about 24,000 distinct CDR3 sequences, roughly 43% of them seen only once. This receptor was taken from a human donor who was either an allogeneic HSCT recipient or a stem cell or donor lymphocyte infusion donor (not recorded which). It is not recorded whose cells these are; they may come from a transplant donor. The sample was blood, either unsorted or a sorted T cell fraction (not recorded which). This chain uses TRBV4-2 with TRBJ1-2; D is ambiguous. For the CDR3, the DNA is TGTGCCAGCAGCCAAGCGTTCGGACCGTTGATAGGCTACACCTTC. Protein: CASSQAFGPLIGYTF.